This is a list of T cell receptor beta chains from one sample in a study of T cell repertoires in cytomegalovirus infection. For these TCRs, the target antigens are not known. TCRdb ran MiXCR on the reads and lists one entry per CDR3 protein. Of about half a million distinct CDR3 sequences in the sample, approximately 42% were seen once. Here the sequenced sample was cultured PBMCs, taken from culture after CMV antigen stimulation. The receptor source for this set is a human donor in good health (CMV status not recorded). Some clones in this sample may be carry-over from other donors' samples. Each CDR3 is given with its conserved first and last residue. D genes are given only for firm matches. Where a row states a size, it is once, few, many or the class of an expanded clone; other rows omit it.

few	NA	TRBV7-2	TRBJ1-1	TGTGCCAGCAGCTTCCCAGGAATCACTGAAGCTTTCTTT	CASSFPGITEAFF
once	TRBD1	TRBV2	TRBJ2-6	TGTGCCTTACCAGACAGGGGGCGCGTTTGGGGGGCCAACGTCCTGACTTTC	CALPDRGRVWGANVLTF
NA	TRBD2	TRBV30	TRBJ2-1	TGTGCCTGGAGTACCCAACTAGCGGGAGGGCTTAAAAGGACCTACAATGAGCAGTTCTTC	CAWSTQLAGGLKRTYNEQFF
few	NA	TRBV20-1	TRBJ1-1	TGCAGTGCTAGAGCGAGCAGGAACACTGAAGCTTTCTTT	CSARASRNTEAFF
NA	NA	TRBV7-2	TRBJ2-5	TGTGCCAGCAGCTTGGTGATTGGGGGAATGACGGAGACCCAGTACTTC	CASSLVIGGMTETQYF
once	TRBD1	TRBV3-1	TRBJ1-2	TGTGCCAGCAGCCCACACAGGGGGCGAGGCTACACCTTC	CASSPHRGRGYTF
NA	TRBD1	TRBV25-1	TRBJ1-4	TGTGCCAGCAGTGAATTTGAGGGGGCGAGTGAAAAACTGTTTTTT	CASSEFEGASEKLFF
NA	NA	TRBV7-2	TRBJ2-1	TGTGCCAGCAGCTTAGATCCTTACAATGAGCAGTTCTTC	CASSLDPYNEQFF
NA	TRBD1	TRBV4-1	TRBJ1-5	TGCGCCAGCAGCCATCCGACCAGGGGACAGCATCAGCCCCAGCATTTT	CASSHPTRGQHQPQHF
NA	NA	TRBV19	TRBJ2-7	TGTGCCAGTGGCTCAAGAGGGGTAACCTACGAGCAGTACTTC	CASGSRGVTYEQYF
many	NA	TRBV7-2	TRBJ2-2	TGTGCCAGCAGCCCGCGAGGCGGGGAGCTGTTTTTT	CASSPRGGELFF
few	NA	TRBV7-2	TRBJ2-1	TGTGCCAGCAGCTTAGCAAATTCCGCTGACAATGAGCAGTTCTTC	CASSLANSADNEQFF
NA	NA	TRBV7-2	TRBJ2-3	TGTGCCAGCAGCTTCCAGCTCGGAGTAGGGACAGATACGCAGTATTTT	CASSFQLGVGTDTQYF
NA	NA	TRBV7-9	TRBJ1-1	TGTGCCAGCAGCTTAGCGGGGGGGGACCCTGAAGCTTTCTTT	CASSLAGGDPEAFF
NA	NA	TRBV6-5	TRBJ2-7	TGTGCCAGCAGCCCCTCCCTGGGGGTAGATGAGCAGTACTTC	CASSPSLGVDEQYF
NA	NA	TRBV7-9	TRBJ1-1	TGTGCCAGCAAGGAAGGTACTGAAGCTTTCTTT	CASKEGTEAFF
NA	TRBD1	TRBV5-4	TRBJ2-7	TGTGCCAGCAGCTTACAGGGGCCGCAGGACGAGCAGTACTTC	CASSLQGPQDEQYF
NA	NA	TRBV27	TRBJ2-1	TGTGCCAGCAGCCGCCCGAGCTACAATGAGCAGTTCTTC	CASSRPSYNEQFF
NA	NA	TRBV7-6	TRBJ2-7	TGTGCCAGCAGCCTCTGGGAGAACGAGCAGTACTTC	CASSLWENEQYF
NA	TRBD2	TRBV7-2	TRBJ2-3	TGTGCCAGCAGCTTAAACGGGGGGGGGGTGACAGATACGCAGTATTTT	CASSLNGGGVTDTQYF
few	NA	TRBV12-3/TRBV12-4	TRBJ2-2	TGTGCCAGCAGTGCCTTAGGGAGCGGGGAGCTGTTTTTT	CASSALGSGELFF
NA	TRBD1	TRBV4-1	TRBJ2-2	TGCGCCAGCAACTACCGGACAGGGCGCACCGGGGAGCTGTTTTTT	CASNYRTGRTGELFF
many	NA	TRBV7-9	TRBJ1-5	TGTGCCAGCAGCTTAAGGGACACCAATCAGCCCCAGCATTTT	CASSLRDTNQPQHF
NA	TRBD1	TRBV20-1	TRBJ1-1	TGCAGTGCTAGACCTCGACAGGGGCGCAGGGGAACTGAAGCTTTCTTT	CSARPRQGRRGTEAFF
many	TRBD1	TRBV7-2	TRBJ2-7	TGTGCCAGCAGCTTAGGAGGGGGCTTATACGAGCAGTACTTC	CASSLGGGLYEQYF
NA	NA	TRBV5-6	TRBJ2-1	TGTGCCAGCAGCTTGTTTGAAGGGGGGTGGTACAATGAGCAGTTCTTC	CASSLFEGGWYNEQFF
few	TRBD1	TRBV7-9	TRBJ1-4	TGTGCCGGCCGGGACAGAGTCAATGAAAAACTGTTTTTT	CAGRDRVNEKLFF
NA	NA	TRBV7-2	TRBJ2-7	TGTGCCAGCACCGGGACGGGGGACTACGAGCAGTACTTC	CASTGTGDYEQYF
NA	NA	TRBV6-5	TRBJ1-1	TGTGCCAGCAGTGGAACCGGGACGTGGGGTCGAAAACCGGCGTCTGAAGCTTTCTTT	CASSGTGTWGRKPASEAFF
few	TRBD2	TRBV7-8	TRBJ2-5	TGTGCCAGCAGCTCCCCCGGGAGGGGAAAGCAAGAGACCCAGTACTTC	CASSSPGRGKQETQYF
NA	NA	TRBV7-6	TRBJ2-7	TGTGCCAGCAGCTCCGCGGACAGCGGGGCCCCCTACGAGCAGTACTTC	CASSSADSGAPYEQYF
NA	NA	TRBV7-2	TRBJ2-3	TGTGCCAGCAGCTTAGTCTTTTGGACAGACCCTAGCACAGATACGCAGTATTTT	CASSLVFWTDPSTDTQYF
NA	TRBD2	TRBV3-1	TRBJ2-3	TGTGCCAGCAGCCAAGGTGGCGGGGGGGCGGGGGATACGCAGTATTTT	CASSQGGGGAGDTQYF
few	TRBD2	TRBV7-6	TRBJ2-1	TGTGCCAGCATCGCTAGGACTAGCGGGAGCAATGAGCAGTTCTTC	CASIARTSGSNEQFF
many	NA	TRBV12-3/TRBV12-4	TRBJ2-5	TGTGCCAGCAGTTCGACTAGACGGGAGACCCAGTACTTC	CASSSTRRETQYF
NA	NA	TRBV27	TRBJ2-1	TGTGCCAGCAGTTTACGGCCCCCACCCATAAACAATGAGCAGTTCTTC	CASSLRPPPINNEQFF
NA	NA	TRBV18	TRBJ2-5	TGTGCCAGCTCACCGGCAATTTCAGAGACCCAGTACTTC	CASSPAISETQYF
NA	TRBD1	TRBV11-2	TRBJ1-1	TGTGCCAGCAGCTTTGGGACAGGGGGCTTTACTGAAGCTTTCTTT	CASSFGTGGFTEAFF
NA	TRBD2	TRBV12-5	TRBJ2-1	TGTGCTAGTGGTTTGGGACTAGCGGGGTACAATGAGCAGTTCTTC	CASGLGLAGYNEQFF
NA	TRBD1	TRBV6-1	TRBJ2-5	TGTGCCAGCAGGGACAGGGGGCTGGAGACCCAGTACTTC	CASRDRGLETQYF
NA	TRBD1	TRBV7-9	TRBJ2-5	TGTGCCAGCAGCTCCCAGGACAGGGAGGAGGAGACCCAGTACTTC	CASSSQDREEETQYF
NA	TRBD2	TRBV12-3/TRBV12-4	TRBJ2-5	TGTGCCAGCAGCCTACGGGAGGCCCAGTACTTC	CASSLREAQYF
NA	NA	TRBV19	TRBJ1-1	TGTGCCAGTAGTTTTATCCGAACAGGGAACACTGAAGCTTTCTTT	CASSFIRTGNTEAFF